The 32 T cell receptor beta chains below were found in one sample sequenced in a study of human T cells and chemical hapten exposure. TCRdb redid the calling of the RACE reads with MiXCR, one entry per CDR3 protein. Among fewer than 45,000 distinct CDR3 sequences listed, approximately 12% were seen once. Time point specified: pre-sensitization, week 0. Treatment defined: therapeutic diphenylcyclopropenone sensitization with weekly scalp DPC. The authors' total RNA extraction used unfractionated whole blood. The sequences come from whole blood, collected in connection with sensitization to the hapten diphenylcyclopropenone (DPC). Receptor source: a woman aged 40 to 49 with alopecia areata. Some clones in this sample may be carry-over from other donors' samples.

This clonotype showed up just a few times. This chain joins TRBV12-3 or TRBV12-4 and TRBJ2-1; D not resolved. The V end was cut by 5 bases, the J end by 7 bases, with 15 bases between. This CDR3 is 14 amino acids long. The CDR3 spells CASSDTDRRNEQFF. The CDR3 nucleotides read TGTGCCAGCAGTGATACGGACCGTCGGAATGAGCAGTTCTTC.

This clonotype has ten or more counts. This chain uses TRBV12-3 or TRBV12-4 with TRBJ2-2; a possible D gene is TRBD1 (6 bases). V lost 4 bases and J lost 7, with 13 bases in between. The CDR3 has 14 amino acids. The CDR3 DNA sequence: TGTGCCAGCAGTTCTGAGGGGGAAGTCGGGGAGCTGTTTTTT. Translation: CASSSEGEVGELFF.

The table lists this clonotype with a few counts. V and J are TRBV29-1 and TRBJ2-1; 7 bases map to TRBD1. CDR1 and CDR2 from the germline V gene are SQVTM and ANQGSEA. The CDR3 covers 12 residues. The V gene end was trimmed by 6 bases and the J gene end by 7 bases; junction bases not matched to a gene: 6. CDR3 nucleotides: TGCAGCGTGGAGACAGGGACAAATGAGCAGTTCTTC. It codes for CSVETGTNEQFF.

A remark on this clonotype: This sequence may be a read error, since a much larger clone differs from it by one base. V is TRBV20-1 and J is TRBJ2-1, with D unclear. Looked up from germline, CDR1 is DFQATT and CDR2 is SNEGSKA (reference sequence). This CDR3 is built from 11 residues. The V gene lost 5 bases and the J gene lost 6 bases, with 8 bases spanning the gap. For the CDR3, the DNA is TGCAGTGCTGGGAACTTCAATGAGCAGTTCTTC. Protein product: CSAGNFNEQFF.

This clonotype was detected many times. CDR3 region: CASNLGGYNQPQHF. DNA for the CDR3: TGTGCCAGTAACCTTGGGGGTTACAATCAGCCCCAGCATTTT. The chain links TRBV19 to TRBJ1-5, with D possibly matching TRBD1 (5 bases). Trimming took 7 bases from V and 3 from J, leaving 13 bases between them. The V gene's germline CDR1 is LNHDA and CDR2 SQIVND (reference sequence). The CDR3 is 14 amino acids.

CDR3 sequence reads: CRSRRASYNSPLHF. The CDR3 bases are TGTCGCAGCCGGAGGGCCTCCTATAATTCACCCCTCCACTTT. The rearrangement joins TRBV12-3 or TRBV12-4 to TRBJ1-6; unclear D gene. This CDR3 has 14 residues.

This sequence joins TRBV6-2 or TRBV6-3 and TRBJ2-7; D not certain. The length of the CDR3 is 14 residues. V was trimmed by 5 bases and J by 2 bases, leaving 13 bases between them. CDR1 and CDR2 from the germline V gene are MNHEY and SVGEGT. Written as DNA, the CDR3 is TGTGCCAGCAGTGGAAGGGCTCCCACCTACGAGCAGTACTTC. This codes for CASSGRAPTYEQYF.

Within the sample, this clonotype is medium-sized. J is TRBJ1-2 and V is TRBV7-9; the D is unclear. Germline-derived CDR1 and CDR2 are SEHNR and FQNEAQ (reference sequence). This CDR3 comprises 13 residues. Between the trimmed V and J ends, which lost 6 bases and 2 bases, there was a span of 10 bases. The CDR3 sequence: CASSSQENYGYTF. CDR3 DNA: TGTGCCAGCAGTTCTCAGGAGAACTATGGCTACACCTTC.

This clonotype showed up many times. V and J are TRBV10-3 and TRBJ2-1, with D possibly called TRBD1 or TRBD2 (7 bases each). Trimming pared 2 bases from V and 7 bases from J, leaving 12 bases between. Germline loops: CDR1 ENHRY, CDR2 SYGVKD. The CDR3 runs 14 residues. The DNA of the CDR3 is TGTGCCATCAGTGAGGCCAGGGGGGGAAATGAGCAGTTCTTC. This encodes CAISEARGGNEQFF.

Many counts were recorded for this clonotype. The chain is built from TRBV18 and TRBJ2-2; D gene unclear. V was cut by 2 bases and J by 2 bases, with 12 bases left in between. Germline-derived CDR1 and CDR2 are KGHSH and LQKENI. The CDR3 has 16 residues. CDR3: CASSPRTPFNTGELFF. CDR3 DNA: TGTGCCAGCTCACCAAGGACCCCCTTTAACACCGGGGAGCTGTTTTTT. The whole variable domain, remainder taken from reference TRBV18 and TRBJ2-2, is NAGVMQNPRHLVRRRGQEARLRCSPMKGHSHVYWYRQLPEEGLKFMVYLQKENIIDESGMPKERFSAEFPKEGPSILRIQQVVRGDSAAYFCASSPRTPFNTGELFFGEGSRLTVL.

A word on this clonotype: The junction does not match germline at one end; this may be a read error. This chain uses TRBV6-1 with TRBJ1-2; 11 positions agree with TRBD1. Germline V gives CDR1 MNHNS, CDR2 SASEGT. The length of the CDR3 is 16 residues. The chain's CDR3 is CASSEVVDRGLYGHTF. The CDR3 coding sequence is TGTGCCAGCAGTGAAGTTGTGGACAGGGGGCTGTATGGCCACACCTTC.

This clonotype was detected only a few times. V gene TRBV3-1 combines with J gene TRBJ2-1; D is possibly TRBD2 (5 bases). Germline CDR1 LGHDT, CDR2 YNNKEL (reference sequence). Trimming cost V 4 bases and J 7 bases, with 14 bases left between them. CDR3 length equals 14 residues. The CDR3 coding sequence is TGTGCCAGCAGCCTGGAACTAGGATCGAATGAGCAGTTCTTC. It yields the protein CASSLELGSNEQFF.

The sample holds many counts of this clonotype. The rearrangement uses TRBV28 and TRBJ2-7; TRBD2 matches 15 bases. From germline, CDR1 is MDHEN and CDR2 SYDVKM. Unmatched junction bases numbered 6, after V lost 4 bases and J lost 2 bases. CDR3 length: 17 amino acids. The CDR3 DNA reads TGTGCCAGCAGTTGGGGACTAGCGGGAGGCCTTACCTACGAGCAGTACTTC. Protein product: CASSWGLAGGLTYEQYF.

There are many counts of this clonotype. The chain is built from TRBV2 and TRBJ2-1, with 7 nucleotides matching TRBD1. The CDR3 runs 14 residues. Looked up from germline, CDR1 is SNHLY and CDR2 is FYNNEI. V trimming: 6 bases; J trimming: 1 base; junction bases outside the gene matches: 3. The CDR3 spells CASRGQDSYNEQFF. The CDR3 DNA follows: TGTGCCAGCAGAGGACAGGATTCCTACAATGAGCAGTTCTTC.

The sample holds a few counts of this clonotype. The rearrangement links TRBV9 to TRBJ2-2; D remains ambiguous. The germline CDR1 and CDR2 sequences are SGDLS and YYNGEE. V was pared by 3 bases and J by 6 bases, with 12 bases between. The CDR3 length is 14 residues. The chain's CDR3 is CASSASQDPGELFF. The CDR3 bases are TGTGCCAGCAGCGCATCGCAGGATCCCGGGGAGCTGTTTTTT.

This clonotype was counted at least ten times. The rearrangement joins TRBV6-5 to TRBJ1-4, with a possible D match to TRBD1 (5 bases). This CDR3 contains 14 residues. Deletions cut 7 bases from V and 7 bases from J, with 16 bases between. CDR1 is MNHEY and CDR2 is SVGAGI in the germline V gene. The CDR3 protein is CASKTQGGGEKLFF. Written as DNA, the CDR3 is TGTGCCAGCAAAACCCAGGGCGGCGGTGAAAAACTGTTTTTT.

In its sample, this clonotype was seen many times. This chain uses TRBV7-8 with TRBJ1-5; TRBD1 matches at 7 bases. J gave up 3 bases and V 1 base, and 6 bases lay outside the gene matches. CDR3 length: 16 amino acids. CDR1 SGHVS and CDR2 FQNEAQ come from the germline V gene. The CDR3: CASSLGGGQYNQPQHF. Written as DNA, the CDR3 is TGTGCCAGCAGCTTAGGGGGGGGACAGTACAATCAGCCCCAGCATTTT.

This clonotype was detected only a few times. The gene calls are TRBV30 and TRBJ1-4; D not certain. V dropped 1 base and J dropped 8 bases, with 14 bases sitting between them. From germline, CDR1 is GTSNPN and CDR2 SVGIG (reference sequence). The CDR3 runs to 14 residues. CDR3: CAWSEAPALEKLFF. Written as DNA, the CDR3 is TGTGCCTGGAGTGAAGCCCCCGCCTTAGAAAAACTGTTTTTT.

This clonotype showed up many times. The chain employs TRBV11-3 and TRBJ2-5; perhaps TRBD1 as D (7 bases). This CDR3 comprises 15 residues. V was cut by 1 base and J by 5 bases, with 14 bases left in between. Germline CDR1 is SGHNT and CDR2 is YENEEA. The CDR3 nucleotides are TGTGCCAGCAGCTTAGGACAGGGCCGGGAGGAGACCCAGTACTTC. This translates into CASSLGQGREETQYF.

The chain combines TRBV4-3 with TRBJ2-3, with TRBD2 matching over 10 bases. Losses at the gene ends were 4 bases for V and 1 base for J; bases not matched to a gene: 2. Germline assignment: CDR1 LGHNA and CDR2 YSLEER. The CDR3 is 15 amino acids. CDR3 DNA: TGCGCCAGCAGCCCCCTAGCGGGGGGCACAGATACGCAGTATTTT. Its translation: CASSPLAGGTDTQYF.

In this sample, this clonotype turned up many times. The CDR3 bases are TGCGCCAGCAGCAGGGGACAGGATCAGCCCCAGCATTTT. Its protein product is CASSRGQDQPQHF. This chain links TRBV4-1 with TRBJ1-5; 8 bases are shared with TRBD1. With 5 bases clipped from V and 5 bases from J, the junction kept 2 bases outside the gene matches. This CDR3 is built from 13 residues. CDR1 is MGHRA and CDR2 is YSYEKL in the germline V gene.

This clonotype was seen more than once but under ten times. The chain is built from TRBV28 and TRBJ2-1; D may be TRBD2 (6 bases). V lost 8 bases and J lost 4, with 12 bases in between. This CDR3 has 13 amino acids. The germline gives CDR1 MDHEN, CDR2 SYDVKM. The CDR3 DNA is TGTGCCAGCTCGGGGGAAGTATACAATGAGCAGTTCTTC. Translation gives CASSGEVYNEQFF.

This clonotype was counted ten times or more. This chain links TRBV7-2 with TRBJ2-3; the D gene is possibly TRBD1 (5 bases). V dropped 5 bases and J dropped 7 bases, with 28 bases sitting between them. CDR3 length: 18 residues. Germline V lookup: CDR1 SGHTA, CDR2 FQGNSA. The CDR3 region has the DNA TGTGCCAGCAGCAGTAAGGGGCGGACGTCCCTAGAAGGGTATACGCAGTATTTT. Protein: CASSSKGRTSLEGYTQYF. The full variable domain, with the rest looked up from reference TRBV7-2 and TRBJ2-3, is GAGVSQSPSNKVTEKGKDVELRCDPISGHTALYWYRQSLGQGLEFLIYFQGNSAPDKSGLPSDRFSAERTGGSVSTLTIQRTQQEDSAVYLCASSSKGRTSLEGYTQYFGPGTRLTVL.

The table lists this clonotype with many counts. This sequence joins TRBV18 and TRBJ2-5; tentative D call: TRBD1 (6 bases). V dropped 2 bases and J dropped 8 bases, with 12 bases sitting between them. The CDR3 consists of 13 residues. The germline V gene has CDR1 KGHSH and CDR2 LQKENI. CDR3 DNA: TGTGCCAGCTCACCAGGGACACCAAAAACCCAGTACTTC. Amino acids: CASSPGTPKTQYF.

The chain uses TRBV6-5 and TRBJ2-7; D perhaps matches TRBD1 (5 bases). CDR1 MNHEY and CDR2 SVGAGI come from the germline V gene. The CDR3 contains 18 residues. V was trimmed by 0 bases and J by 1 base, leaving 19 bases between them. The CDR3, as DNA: TGTGCCAGCAGTTACTCGGGGCCTAGGGGCGCGGAGTCCTACGAGCAGTACTTC. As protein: CASSYSGPRGAESYEQYF.

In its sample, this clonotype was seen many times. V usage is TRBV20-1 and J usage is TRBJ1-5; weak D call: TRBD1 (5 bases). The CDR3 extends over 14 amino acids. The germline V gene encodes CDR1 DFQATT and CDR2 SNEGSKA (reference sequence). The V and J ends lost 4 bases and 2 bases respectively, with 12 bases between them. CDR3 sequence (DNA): TGCAGTGCTAACCAGGGAAGTGGCAATCAGCCCCAGCATTTT. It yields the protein CSANQGSGNQPQHF.

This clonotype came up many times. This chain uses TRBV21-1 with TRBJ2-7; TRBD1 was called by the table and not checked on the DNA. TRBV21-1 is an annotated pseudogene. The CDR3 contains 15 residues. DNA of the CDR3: TGTGCCAGCAGCATCCCGGGGCGGGGCAGATACGAGCAGTACTTC. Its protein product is CASSIPGRGRYEQYF.

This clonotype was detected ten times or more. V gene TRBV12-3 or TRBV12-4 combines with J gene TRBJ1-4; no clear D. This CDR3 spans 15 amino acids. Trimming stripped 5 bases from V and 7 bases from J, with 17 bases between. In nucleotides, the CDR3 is TGTGCCAGCAGTCCCCCGCAGGCTGGGCGTGAAAAACTGTTTTTT. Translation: CASSPPQAGREKLFF.

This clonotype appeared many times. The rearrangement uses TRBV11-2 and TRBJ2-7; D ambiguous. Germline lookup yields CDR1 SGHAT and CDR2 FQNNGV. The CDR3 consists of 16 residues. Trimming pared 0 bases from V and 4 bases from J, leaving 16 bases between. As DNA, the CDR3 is TGTGCCAGCAGCTTAGAGCGGTCGCCTCCAGTATACGAGCAGTACTTC. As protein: CASSLERSPPVYEQYF.

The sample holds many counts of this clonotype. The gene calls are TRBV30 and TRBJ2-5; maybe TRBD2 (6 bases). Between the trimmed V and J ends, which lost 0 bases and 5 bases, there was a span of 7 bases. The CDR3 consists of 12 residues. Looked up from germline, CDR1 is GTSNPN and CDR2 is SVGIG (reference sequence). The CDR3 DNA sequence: TGTGCCTGGAGTGTAGCGGGTGAGACCCAGTACTTC. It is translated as CAWSVAGETQYF.

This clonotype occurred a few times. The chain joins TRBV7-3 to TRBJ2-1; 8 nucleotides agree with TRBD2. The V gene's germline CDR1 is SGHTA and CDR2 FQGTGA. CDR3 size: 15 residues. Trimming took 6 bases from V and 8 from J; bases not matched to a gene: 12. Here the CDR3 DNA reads TGTGCCAGCAGGTCGGGGTCTAGCGGGCTTCATGAGCAGTTCTTC. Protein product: CASRSGSSGLHEQFF.

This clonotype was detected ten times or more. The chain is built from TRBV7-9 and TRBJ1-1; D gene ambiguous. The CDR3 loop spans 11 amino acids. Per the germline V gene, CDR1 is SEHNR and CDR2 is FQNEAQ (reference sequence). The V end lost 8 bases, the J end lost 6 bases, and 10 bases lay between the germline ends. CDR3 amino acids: CASPTPPEAFF. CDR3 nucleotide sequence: TGTGCCAGCCCCACCCCCCCTGAAGCTTTCTTT.